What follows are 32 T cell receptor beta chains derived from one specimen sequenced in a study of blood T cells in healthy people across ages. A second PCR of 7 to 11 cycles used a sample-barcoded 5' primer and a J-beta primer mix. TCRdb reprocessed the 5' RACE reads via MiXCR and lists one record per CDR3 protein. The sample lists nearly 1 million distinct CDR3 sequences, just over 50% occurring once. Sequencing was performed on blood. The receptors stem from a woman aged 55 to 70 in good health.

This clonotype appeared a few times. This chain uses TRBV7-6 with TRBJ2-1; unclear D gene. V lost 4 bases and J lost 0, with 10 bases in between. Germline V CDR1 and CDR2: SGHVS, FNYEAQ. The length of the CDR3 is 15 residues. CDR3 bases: TGTGCCAGCAGCTCAGGCGGCTACTCCTACAATGAGCAGTTCTTC. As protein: CASSSGGYSYNEQFF.

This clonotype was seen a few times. CDR3 region: CASSLDPAQEGSEQFF. CDR3 nucleotide sequence: TGTGCCAGCAGCTTAGATCCGGCCCAGGAAGGGAGTGAGCAGTTCTTC. The chain links TRBV7-2 to TRBJ2-1, with TRBD2 as a possible D gene (5 bases). This CDR3 contains 16 residues. The germline gives CDR1 SGHTA, CDR2 FQGNSA. V gave up 1 base and J gave up 9 bases, with 19 bases separating them.

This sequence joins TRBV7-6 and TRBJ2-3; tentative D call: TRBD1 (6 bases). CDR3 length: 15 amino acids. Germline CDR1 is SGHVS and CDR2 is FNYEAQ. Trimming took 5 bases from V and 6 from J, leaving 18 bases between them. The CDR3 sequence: CASSTNVARGDTQYF. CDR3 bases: TGTGCCAGCAGCACCAATGTGGCGAGGGGGGATACGCAGTATTTT.

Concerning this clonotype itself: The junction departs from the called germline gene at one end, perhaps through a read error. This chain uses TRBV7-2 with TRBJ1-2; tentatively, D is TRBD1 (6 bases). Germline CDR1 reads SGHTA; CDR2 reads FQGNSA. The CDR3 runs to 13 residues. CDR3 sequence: CASSVTGSYGCTF. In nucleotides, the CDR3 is TGTGCCAGCAGCGTCACAGGGAGCTATGGCTGCACCTTC.

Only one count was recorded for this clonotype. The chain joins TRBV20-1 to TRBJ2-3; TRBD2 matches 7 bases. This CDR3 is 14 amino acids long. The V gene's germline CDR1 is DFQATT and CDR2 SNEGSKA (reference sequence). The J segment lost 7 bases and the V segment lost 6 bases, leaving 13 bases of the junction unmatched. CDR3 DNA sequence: TGCAGTGCCAAGTGGCGGGAGAGCCGGAATACGCAGTATTTT. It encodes CSAKWRESRNTQYF.

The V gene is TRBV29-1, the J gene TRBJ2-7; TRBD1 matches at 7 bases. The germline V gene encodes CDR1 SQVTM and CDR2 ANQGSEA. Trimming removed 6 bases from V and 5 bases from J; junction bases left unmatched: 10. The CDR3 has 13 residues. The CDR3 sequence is CSVQPTGVNEQYF. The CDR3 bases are TGCAGCGTCCAGCCTACAGGGGTAAACGAGCAGTACTTC.

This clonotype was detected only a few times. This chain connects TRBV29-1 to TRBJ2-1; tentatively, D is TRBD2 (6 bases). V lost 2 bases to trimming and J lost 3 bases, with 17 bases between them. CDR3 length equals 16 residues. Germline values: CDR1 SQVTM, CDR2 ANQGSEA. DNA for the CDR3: TGCAGCGTTGAAATATCCCGGGACTTCTTCTACAATGAGCAGTTCTTC. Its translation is CSVEISRDFFYNEQFF.

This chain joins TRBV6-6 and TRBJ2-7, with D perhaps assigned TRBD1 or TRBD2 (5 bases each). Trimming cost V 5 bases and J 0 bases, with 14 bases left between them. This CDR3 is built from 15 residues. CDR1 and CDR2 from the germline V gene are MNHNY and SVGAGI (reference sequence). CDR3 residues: CASSQPGPSSYEQYF. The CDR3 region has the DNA TGTGCCAGCAGTCAACCGGGACCTAGCTCCTACGAGCAGTACTTC.

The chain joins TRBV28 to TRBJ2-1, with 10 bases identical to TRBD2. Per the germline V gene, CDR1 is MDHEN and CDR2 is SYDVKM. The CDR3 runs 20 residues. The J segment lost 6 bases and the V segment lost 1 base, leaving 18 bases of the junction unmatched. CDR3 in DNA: TGTGCCAGCAGTTTATTCAGGGGCGCGAGCGGGAGGGCCCCAAGCAATGAGCAGTTCTTC. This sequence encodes CASSLFRGASGRAPSNEQFF.

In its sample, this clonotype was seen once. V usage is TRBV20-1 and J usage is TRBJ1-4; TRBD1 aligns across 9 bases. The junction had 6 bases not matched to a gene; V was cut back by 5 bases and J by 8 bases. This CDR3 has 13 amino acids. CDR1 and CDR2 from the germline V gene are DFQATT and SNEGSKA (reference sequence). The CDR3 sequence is CSAFPTGGEKLFF. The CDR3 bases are TGCAGTGCTTTTCCGACAGGGGGAGAAAAACTGTTTTTT.

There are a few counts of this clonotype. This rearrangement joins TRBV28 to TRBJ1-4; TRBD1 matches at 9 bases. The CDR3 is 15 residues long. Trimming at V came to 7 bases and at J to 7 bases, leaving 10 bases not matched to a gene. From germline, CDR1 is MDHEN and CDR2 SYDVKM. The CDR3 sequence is CASTILQGAVEKLFF. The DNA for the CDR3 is TGTGCCAGCACCATACTACAGGGGGCGGTTGAAAAACTGTTTTTT.

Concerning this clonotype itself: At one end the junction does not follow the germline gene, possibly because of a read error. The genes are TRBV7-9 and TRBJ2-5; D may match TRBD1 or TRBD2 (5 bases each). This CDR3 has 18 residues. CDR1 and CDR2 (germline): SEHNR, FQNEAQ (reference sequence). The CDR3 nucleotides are TGTGCCAGCACCTTAGGGAAAATAGGGCGGAAGAGGGGAGAGACCCAGTACTTC. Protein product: CASTLGKIGRKRGETQYF.

CDR3 DNA sequence: TGTGCCTGCCGTGAATGGAACTCCTACGAGCAGTACTTC. It is translated as CACREWNSYEQYF. This chain uses TRBV5-6 with TRBJ2-7; no clear D. The CDR3 loop spans 13 amino acids. V was pared by 10 bases and J by 0 bases, with 14 bases between. Germline CDR1 and CDR2: SGHDT and YYEEEE.

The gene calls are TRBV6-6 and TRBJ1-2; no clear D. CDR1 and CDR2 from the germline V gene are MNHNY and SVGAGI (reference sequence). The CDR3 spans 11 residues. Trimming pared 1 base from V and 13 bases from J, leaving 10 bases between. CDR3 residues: CASSYFQEPTF. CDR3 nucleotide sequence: TGTGCCAGCAGTTACTTCCAGGAACCCACCTTC.

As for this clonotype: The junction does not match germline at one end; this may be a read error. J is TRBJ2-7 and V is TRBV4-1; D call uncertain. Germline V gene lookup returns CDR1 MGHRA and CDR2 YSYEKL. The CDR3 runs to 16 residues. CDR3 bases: TGCGCCAGCAGCCAAGATGGAGCTAGGGCCGCCTACGGGCAGTACTTC. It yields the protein CASSQDGARAAYGQYF.

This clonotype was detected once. The CDR3 DNA follows: TGTGCCACCCAGCCGGGACAGCCCCCTTACGAGCAGTACTTC. Encoded protein: CATQPGQPPYEQYF. The genes are TRBV15 and TRBJ2-5, with 7 nucleotides matching TRBD1. The J call may not be correct, given that the DNA end is closer to TRBJ2-7. This CDR3 has 14 amino acids. Germline CDR1 is LNHNV and CDR2 is YYDKDF (reference sequence).

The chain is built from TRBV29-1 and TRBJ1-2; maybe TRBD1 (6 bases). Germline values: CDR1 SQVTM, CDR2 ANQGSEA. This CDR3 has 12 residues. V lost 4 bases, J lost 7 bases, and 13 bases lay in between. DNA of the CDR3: TGCAGCGTTGGGACAGCTTTCGGTGGCTACACCTTC. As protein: CSVGTAFGGYTF.

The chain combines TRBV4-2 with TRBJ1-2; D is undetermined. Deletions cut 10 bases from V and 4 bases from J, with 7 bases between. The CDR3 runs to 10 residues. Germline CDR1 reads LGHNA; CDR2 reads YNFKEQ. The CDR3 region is CANGPYGYTF. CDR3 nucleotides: TGTGCCAACGGGCCCTATGGCTACACCTTC.

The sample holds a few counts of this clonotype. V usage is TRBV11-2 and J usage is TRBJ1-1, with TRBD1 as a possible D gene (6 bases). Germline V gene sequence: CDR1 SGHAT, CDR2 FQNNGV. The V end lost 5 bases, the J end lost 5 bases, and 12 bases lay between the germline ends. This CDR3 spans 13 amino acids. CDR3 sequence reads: CASSRGQQTEAFF. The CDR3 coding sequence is TGTGCCAGCAGCCGCGGACAGCAGACTGAAGCTTTCTTT.

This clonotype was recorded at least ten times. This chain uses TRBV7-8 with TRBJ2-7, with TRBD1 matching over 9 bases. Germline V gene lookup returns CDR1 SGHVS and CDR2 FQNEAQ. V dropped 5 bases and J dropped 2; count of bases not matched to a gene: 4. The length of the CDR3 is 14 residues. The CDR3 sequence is CASSLGTGTYEQYF. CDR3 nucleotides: TGTGCCAGCAGCCTCGGGACAGGGACCTACGAGCAGTACTTC.

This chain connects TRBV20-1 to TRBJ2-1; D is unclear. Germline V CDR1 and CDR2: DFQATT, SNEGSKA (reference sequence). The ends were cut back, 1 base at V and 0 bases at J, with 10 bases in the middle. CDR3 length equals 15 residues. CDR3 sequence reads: CSARGQISSYNEQFF. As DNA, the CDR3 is TGCAGTGCTAGAGGTCAGATAAGCTCCTACAATGAGCAGTTCTTC.

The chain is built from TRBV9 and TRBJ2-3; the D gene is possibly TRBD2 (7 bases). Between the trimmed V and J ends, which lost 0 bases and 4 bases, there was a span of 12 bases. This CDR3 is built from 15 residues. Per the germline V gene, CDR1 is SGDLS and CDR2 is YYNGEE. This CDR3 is CASSVGGGVADTQYF. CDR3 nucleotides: TGTGCCAGCAGCGTAGGAGGGGGGGTAGCAGATACGCAGTATTTT.

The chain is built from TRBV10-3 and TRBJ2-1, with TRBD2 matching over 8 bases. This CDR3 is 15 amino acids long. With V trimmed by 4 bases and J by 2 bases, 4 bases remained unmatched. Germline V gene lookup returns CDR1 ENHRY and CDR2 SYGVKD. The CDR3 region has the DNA TGTGCCATCAGTGGTAGCGGGGAAACCTACAATGAGCAGTTCTTC. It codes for CAISGSGETYNEQFF.

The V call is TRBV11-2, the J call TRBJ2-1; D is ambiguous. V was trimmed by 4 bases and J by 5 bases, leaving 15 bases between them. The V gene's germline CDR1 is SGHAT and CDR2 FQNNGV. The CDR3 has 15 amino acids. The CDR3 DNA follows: TGTGCCAGCAGCTCTTGGGCTAGTGGGAACAATGAGCAGTTCTTC. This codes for CASSSWASGNNEQFF.

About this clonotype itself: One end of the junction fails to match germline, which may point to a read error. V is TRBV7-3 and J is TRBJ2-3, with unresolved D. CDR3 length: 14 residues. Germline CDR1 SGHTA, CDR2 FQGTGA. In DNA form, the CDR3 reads TGTGCCAGCAGCCCCGGGTCCCTGGAACATACGCGGTATTTT. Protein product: CASSPGSLEHTRYF.

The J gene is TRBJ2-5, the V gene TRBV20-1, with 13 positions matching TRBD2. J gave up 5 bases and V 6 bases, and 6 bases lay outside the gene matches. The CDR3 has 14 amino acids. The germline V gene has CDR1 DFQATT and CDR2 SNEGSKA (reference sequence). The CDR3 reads CSAPRLAGGETQYF. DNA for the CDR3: TGCAGTGCCCCAAGACTAGCGGGAGGCGAGACCCAGTACTTC.

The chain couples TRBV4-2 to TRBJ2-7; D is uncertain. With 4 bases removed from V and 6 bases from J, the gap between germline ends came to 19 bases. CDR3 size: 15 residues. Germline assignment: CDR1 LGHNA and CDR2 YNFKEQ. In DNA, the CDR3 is TGTGCCAGCAGCCCATCAAGGACGTACGGCGGCGAGCAGTACTTC. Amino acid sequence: CASSPSRTYGGEQYF.

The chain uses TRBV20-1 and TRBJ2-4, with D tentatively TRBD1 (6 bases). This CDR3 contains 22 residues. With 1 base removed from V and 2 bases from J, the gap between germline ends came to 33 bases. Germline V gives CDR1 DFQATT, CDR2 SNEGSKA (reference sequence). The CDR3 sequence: CSARVSVRLRAGSDRPKNIQYF. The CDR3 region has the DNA TGCAGTGCTAGAGTTTCCGTCAGACTCCGTGCGGGCTCCGACAGGCCCAAAAACATTCAGTACTTC.

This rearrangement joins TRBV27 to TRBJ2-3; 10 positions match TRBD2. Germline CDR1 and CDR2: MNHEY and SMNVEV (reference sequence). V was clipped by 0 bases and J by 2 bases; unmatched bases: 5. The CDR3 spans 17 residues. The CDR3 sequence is CASSLSRTSGLTDTQYF. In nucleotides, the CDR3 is TGTGCCAGCAGTTTATCGAGGACTAGCGGTCTCACAGATACGCAGTATTTT.

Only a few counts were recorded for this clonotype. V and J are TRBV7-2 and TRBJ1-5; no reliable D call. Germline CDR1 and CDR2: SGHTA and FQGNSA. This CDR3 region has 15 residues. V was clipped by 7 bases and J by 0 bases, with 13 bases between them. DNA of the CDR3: TGTGCCAGCACCTTCACTTTCACTAGCAATCAGCCCCAGCATTTT. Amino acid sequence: CASTFTFTSNQPQHF.

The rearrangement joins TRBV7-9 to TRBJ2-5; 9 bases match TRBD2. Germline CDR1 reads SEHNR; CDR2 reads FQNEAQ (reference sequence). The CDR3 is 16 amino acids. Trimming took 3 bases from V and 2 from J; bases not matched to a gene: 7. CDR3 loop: CASSLGSGSVQETQYF. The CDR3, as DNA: TGTGCCAGCAGCTTGGGTAGCGGGAGTGTGCAAGAGACCCAGTACTTC.

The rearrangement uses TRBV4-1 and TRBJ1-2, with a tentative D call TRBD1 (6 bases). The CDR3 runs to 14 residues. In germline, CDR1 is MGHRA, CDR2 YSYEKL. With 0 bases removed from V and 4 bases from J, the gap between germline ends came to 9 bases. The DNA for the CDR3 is TGCGCCAGCAGCCAAGATACAGGGAGCTATGGCTACACCTTC. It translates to CASSQDTGSYGYTF.